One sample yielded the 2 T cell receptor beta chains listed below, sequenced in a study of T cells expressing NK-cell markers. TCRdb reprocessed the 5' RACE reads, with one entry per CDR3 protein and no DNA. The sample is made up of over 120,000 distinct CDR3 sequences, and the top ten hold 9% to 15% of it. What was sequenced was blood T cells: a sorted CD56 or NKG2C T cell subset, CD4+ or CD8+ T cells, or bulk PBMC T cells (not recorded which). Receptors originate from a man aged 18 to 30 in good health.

CDR3: CASSLDRGHQPQHF. The chain is built from TRBV12-3 or TRBV12-4 and TRBJ1-5; TCRdb's D call, TRBD1, is unchecked because there is no DNA. This CDR3 contains 14 residues.

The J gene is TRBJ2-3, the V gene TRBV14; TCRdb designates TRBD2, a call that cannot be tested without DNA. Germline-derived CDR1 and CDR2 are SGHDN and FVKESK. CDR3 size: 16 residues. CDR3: CASSQTTSGYTDTQYF.